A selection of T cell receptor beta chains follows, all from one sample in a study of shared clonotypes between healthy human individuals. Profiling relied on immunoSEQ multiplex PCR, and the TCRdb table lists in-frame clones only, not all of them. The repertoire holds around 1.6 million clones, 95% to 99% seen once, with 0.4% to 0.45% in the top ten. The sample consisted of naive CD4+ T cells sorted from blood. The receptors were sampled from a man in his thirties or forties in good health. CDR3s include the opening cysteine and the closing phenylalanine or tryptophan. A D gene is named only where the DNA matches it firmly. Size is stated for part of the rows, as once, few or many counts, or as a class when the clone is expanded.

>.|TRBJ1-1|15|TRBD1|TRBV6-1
TGTGCCAGCATCCGGACAGGGACCATGAACACTGAAGCTTTCTTT
CASIRTGTMNTEAFF
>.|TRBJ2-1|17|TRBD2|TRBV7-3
TGTGCCAGCAGCGGAGGGACTAGCGGGAGGGCCCGGAATGAGCAGTTCTTC
CASSGGTSGRARNEQFF
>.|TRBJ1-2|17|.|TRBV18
TGTGCCAGCTCTCCCATAGGAAGGACAGCAGCTAACTATGGCTACACCTTC
CASSPIGRTAANYGYTF
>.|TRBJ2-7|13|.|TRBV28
TGTGCCAGCAGTTTGCAGGGTGTGGGGGAGCAGTACTTC
CASSLQGVGEQYF
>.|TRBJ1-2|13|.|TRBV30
TGTGCCTGGAGTGAGGGACATAACGGCGGCTACACCTTC
CAWSEGHNGGYTF
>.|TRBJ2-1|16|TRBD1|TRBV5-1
TGCGCCAGCAGCGCTTATTGGACAGGGGCGATCAATGAGCAGTTCTTC
CASSAYWTGAINEQFF
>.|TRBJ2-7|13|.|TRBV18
TGTGCCAGCTCACCACCAGGGGTTGGCGAGCAGTACTTC
CASSPPGVGEQYF
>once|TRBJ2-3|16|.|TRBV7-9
TGTGCCAGCAGCTTATACGGCAGGGGGGACACAGATACGCAGTATTTT
CASSLYGRGDTDTQYF
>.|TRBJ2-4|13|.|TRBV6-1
TGTGCCAGCAGTGAAGCGGTGGAAAACATTCAGTACTTC
CASSEAVENIQYF
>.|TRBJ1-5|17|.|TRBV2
TGTGCCAGCAGTGAAATATCTTTCGGGGTCTCCAATCAGCCCCAGCATTTT
CASSEISFGVSNQPQHF
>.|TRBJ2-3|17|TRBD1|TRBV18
TGTGCCAGCTCACTAAACTTCGACAGGGGCCGCACAGATACGCAGTATTTT
CASSLNFDRGRTDTQYF
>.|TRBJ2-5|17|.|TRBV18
TGTGCCAGCTCACACCTTAATCGGGACGCCCCCCAAGAGACCCAGTACTTC
CASSHLNRDAPQETQYF
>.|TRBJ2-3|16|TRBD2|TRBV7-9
TGTGCCAGCAGCTTAAAAGGGTCGACTAGCGGTCCAGGAAAGTATTTT
CASSLKGSTSGPGKYF
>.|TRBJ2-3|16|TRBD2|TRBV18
TGTGCCAGCTCAGACGGGACTAAAATAGGGTTCGATACGCAGTATTTT
CASSDGTKIGFDTQYF
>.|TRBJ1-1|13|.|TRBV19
TGTGCCAGTAGCCCCAGGGGTGGCCTTGAAGCTTTCTTT
CASSPRGGLEAFF
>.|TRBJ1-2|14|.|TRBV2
TGTGCCAGCAGTGAAGCAAATAGGGTGGGTGGCTACACCTTC
CASSEANRVGGYTF
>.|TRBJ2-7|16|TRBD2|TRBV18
TGTGCCAGCTCACCAACTAGCGGGGGATCCTTCGTCGAGCAGTACTTC
CASSPTSGGSFVEQYF
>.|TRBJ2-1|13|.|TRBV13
TGTGCCAGCAGCGAGAGAGGGACCAATGAGCAGTTCTTC
CASSERGTNEQFF
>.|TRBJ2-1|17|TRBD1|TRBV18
TGTGCCAGCTCACCAGCCGGGACAGGCCCTTCCTACAATGAGCAGTTCTTC
CASSPAGTGPSYNEQFF
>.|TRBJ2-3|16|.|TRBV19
TGTGCCAGTAGTATAAATCCGGGCCCAGGGACAGATACGCAGTATTTT
CASSINPGPGTDTQYF
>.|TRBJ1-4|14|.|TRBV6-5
TGTGCCAGCAGCCGAACCGGGACGAGTGAAAAACTGTTTTTT
CASSRTGTSEKLFF
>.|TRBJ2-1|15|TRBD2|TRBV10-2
TGCGCCAGCAGTGAGTTAGCGGGAGTCTACAATGAGCAGTTCTTC
CASSELAGVYNEQFF
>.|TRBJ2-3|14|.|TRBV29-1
TGCAGCGTGGGGGGGACAGTAGCGGCAGATACGCAGTATTTT
CSVGGTVAADTQYF
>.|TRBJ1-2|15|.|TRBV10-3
TGTGCCATCAGTGAGTCCATCGGACAGAACTATGGCTACACCTTC
CAISESIGQNYGYTF
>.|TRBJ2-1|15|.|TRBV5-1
TGCGCCAGCAATCACGGGAGTGTGGCTTTCGATGAGCAGTTCTTC
CASNHGSVAFDEQFF
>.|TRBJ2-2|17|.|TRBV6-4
TGTGCCAGCAGTGACTCGGGAGAGCCCGCTCCGGCCCGGGAGCTGTTTTTT
CASSDSGEPAPARELFF
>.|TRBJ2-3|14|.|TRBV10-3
TGTGCCATCAACACCAGAGCGGCCACAGATACGCAGTATTTT
CAINTRAATDTQYF
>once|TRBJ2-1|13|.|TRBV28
TGTGCCAGCAGTTTACTCGGGACTCGGGAGCAGTTCTTC
CASSLLGTREQFF
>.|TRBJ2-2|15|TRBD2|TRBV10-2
TGCGCCAGCAGGAACCTAGCGGGAGTGGTCGGGGAGCTGTTTTTT
CASRNLAGVVGELFF
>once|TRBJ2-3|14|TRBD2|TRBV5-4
TGTGCCAGCAGCTCGGGACTATCGGGAGATACGCAGTATTTT
CASSSGLSGDTQYF
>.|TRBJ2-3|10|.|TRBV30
TGTGCCGGGATTTCTGATACGCAGTATTTT
CAGISDTQYF
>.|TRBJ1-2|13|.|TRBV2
TGTGCCAGCAGCCCTGGGGCTACTTATGGCTACACCTTC
CASSPGATYGYTF
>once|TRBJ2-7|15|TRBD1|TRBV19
TGTGCCAGTAGTACCTGGACAGGGGGCGAGTACGAGCAGTACTTC
CASSTWTGGEYEQYF
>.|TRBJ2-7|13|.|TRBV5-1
TGCGCCAGCAGCTTGGTCGGGATCCACGAGCAGTACTTC
CASSLVGIHEQYF
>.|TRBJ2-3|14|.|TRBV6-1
TGTGCCAGCAGTGAAGCGGGCAGAACAGATACGCAGTATTTT
CASSEAGRTDTQYF
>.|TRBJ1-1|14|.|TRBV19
TGTGCCAGTAGTATTTCTAAGGCAAACACTGAAGCTTTCTTT
CASSISKANTEAFF
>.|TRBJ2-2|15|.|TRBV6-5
TGTGCCAGCAGTTACTCGACCTCGGGTGCCGGGGAGCTGTTTTTT
CASSYSTSGAGELFF
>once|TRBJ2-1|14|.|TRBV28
TGTGCCAGCAACCAAGACGGCCCTTACAATGAGCAGTTCTTC
CASNQDGPYNEQFF
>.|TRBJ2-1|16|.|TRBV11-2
TGTGCCAGCAGCCGCACGGACACGCACTCGAACAATGAGCAGTTCTTC
CASSRTDTHSNNEQFF
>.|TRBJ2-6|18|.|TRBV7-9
TGTGCCAGCAGACTAACGGGAACAGGGCGCCTCTCGGCCAACGTCCTGACTTTC
CASRLTGTGRLSANVLTF
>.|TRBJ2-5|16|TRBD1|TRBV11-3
TGTGCCAGCACCCACCAGGGACAGGGGGCCCAAGAGACCCAGTACTTC
CASTHQGQGAQETQYF